The rows below give T cell receptor beta chains drawn from one sample of a study of blood T cell repertoires in COVID-19. The method was immunoSEQ multiplex PCR; TCRdb's version includes in-frame clones alone and lacks a portion of them. Here the sample spans about 120,000 clones, 90% being singletons. Sequenced: peripheral blood. These receptors came from a man in his 60s with COVID-19, enrolled during active disease. CDR3s include the opening cysteine and the closing phenylalanine or tryptophan. Each record gives: D gene, CDR3 length, V gene, J gene, clone size, CDR3 DNA, CDR3 protein. A D gene is named only where the DNA matches it firmly. The size entry is marked missing in some rows and otherwise reads once, few, many or a size class.

>TRBD2|17|TRBV20-1|TRBJ2-5|.
TGCAGTGCTAGTGACCCGGGACTAGCGGGCACGGCGGAGACCCAGTACTTC
CSASDPGLAGTAETQYF
>TRBD2|17|TRBV27|TRBJ2-1|.
TGTGCCAGCAGCCGCGGACTAGCGGGAGGGAGCTACAATGAGCAGTTCTTC
CASSRGLAGGSYNEQFF
>.|17|TRBV29-1|TRBJ1-2|.
TGCAGCGTTGAAGAAAATCCGGAAGGGACACCAAAGGGTGGCTACACCTTC
CSVEENPEGTPKGGYTF
>TRBD1|14|TRBV18|TRBJ2-7|.
TGTGCCAGCTCACCACTGGGACAGGGAGACGAGCAGTACTTC
CASSPLGQGDEQYF
>.|11|TRBV9|TRBJ2-3|.
TGTGCCAGCAGCGTAGCAGGGGACACCTATTTT
CASSVAGDTYF
>.|13|TRBV12-5|TRBJ1-1|.
TGTGCTAGTGGTCCGGGGGTGAACACTGAAGCTTTCTTT
CASGPGVNTEAFF
>.|15|TRBV10-3|TRBJ2-1|once
TGTGCCATCAGTGCTGAGGCCGGCTCCTACAATGAGCAGTTCTTC
CAISAEAGSYNEQFF
>TRBD2|15|TRBV7-3|TRBJ2-1|few
TGTGCCAGCAGCCAAGGGACTACTAAGTACAATGAGCAGTTCTTC
CASSQGTTKYNEQFF
>TRBD1|14|TRBV28|TRBJ1-1|.
TGTGCCAGCAGTTCGGCAGGGACAGACACTGAAGCTTTCTTT
CASSSAGTDTEAFF
>TRBD1|15|TRBV19|TRBJ1-5|few
TGTGCCAGTAGTATTAAGCGACAGGGGAGACAGCCCCAGCATTTT
CASSIKRQGRQPQHF
>.|16|TRBV14|TRBJ2-1|.
TGTGCCAGCAGCCAGCCCTCGGGAGCCCCTCTCAATGAGCAGTTCTTC
CASSQPSGAPLNEQFF
>.|13|TRBV7-9|TRBJ2-7|.
TGTGCCAGCAGCCGGGGAGCCTCTGACGAGCAGTACTTC
CASSRGASDEQYF
>.|15|TRBV5-6|TRBJ2-7|.
TGTGCCAGCAGCTCAGACATCATGAGCTCCTACGAGCAGTACTTC
CASSSDIMSSYEQYF
>TRBD2|16|TRBV20-1|TRBJ2-2|.
TGCAGTGCTAGTTCCGGGACTAGCGCCCTTAACGGGGAGCTGTTTTTT
CSASSGTSALNGELFF
>.|13|TRBV28|TRBJ1-6|.
TGTGCCAGCAGTTTGGACAGAAATTCACCCCTCCACTTT
CASSLDRNSPLHF
>.|14|TRBV5-1|TRBJ1-2|once
TGCGCCAGCAGCTTGGCCGGAGGAGGGATGGGCTACACCTTC
CASSLAGGGMGYTF
>.|17|TRBV4-3|TRBJ2-2|.
TGCGCCAGCAGCCAAGACCTTTCGATGGAGTACACCGGGGAGCTGTTTTTT
CASSQDLSMEYTGELFF
>.|13|TRBV7-3|TRBJ2-7|once
TGTGCCAGCAGCTTAACGGCCTCTTACGAGCAGTACTTC
CASSLTASYEQYF
>.|15|TRBV9|TRBJ1-1|once
TGTGCCAGCAGCGTTCAACCCAGGGGAGACACTGAAGCTTTCTTT
CASSVQPRGDTEAFF
>TRBD1|15|TRBV2|TRBJ2-7|.
TGTGCCAGCAGTCCCCGGGACAGGGGAGGATACGAGCAGTACTTC
CASSPRDRGGYEQYF